These 17 T cell receptor beta chains were sequenced from one sample in a study of T cells after yellow fever vaccination. TCRdb passed the 5' RACE reads through MiXCR, listing each CDR3 protein once. The data show about 320,000 distinct CDR3 sequences, with approximately 4.3% seen just once and just under 20% held by the top ten. The source material was PBMCs, sampled 15 days after the yellow fever booster vaccination. Source of these receptors: a man aged 18 to 29 who received the YFV17D yellow fever vaccine.

This clonotype was counted at least ten times. This sequence joins TRBV7-6 and TRBJ2-2, with 9 bases lining up with TRBD2. Germline V CDR1 and CDR2: SGHVS, FNYEAQ. The CDR3 contains 16 residues. The trim removed 5 bases at V and 1 base at J, leaving 5 bases unmatched. CDR3 coding DNA: TGTGCCAGCAGCGCGCGGGGGGGGATGAACACCGGGGAGCTGTTTTTT. Residues: CASSARGGMNTGELFF.

This clonotype was seen many times. CDR3 protein: CASSWNAGTVNTGELFF. DNA of the CDR3: TGCGCCAGCAGCTGGAACGCAGGGACGGTGAACACCGGGGAGCTGTTTTTT. V is TRBV5-1 and J is TRBJ2-2; either TRBD1 or TRBD2 may fit D (5 bases each). This CDR3 has 17 residues. V was pared by 3 bases and J by 1 base, with 16 bases between. Germline values: CDR1 SGHRS, CDR2 YFSETQ.

The chain has TRBV11-1 and TRBJ2-1; D is possibly TRBD1 (6 bases). The CDR3 contains 13 residues. Germline V gives CDR1 SGHAT, CDR2 FQDESV (reference sequence). The V end lost 0 bases, the J end lost 7 bases, and 7 bases lay between the germline ends. The DNA for the CDR3 is TGTGCCAGCAGCTTAGCGCAGGGGAATGAGCAGTTCTTC. Translation: CASSLAQGNEQFF. The entire variable domain, with the rest obtained from reference TRBV11-1 and TRBJ2-1, is as follows: EAEVAQSPRYKITEKSQAVAFWCDPISGHATLYWYRQILGQGPELLVQFQDESVVDDSQLPKDRFSAERLKGVDSTLKIQPAELGDSAMYLCASSLAQGNEQFFGPGTRLTVL.

Concerning this clonotype itself: Germline and junction disagree at one end, which may indicate a read error. This chain links TRBV24-1 with TRBJ2-1; D is possibly TRBD1 (6 bases). CDR3 length equals 16 residues. CDR1 KGHDR and CDR2 SFDVKD come from the germline V gene. CDR3 amino acids: CATFSQGIRSYNEQLF. DNA of the CDR3: TGTGCCACATTTTCACAGGGCATCCGCTCCTACAATGAGCAGCTCTTC.

This clonotype was counted at least ten times. The rearrangement joins TRBV5-1 to TRBJ1-1; D not certain. The CDR3 has 15 residues. Germline loops: CDR1 SGHRS, CDR2 YFSETQ. The V end was cut by 4 bases, the J end by 5 bases, with 18 bases between. The CDR3 here is CASSLEFSGKTEAFF. CDR3 bases: TGCGCCAGCAGCCTAGAATTCAGTGGTAAGACTGAAGCTTTCTTT.

This clonotype was found many times. The CDR3 nucleotides read TGCAGTGCTAGGGGGTTCAGTTTCTTC. Protein product: CSARGFSFF. The chain carries TRBV20-1 and TRBJ2-1, with D unclear. Trimming cost V 3 bases and J 16 bases, with 10 bases left between them. Germline CDR1 reads DFQATT; CDR2 reads SNEGSKA (reference sequence). This CDR3 region has 9 residues.

This clonotype was recorded a few times. The rearrangement joins TRBV4-3 to TRBJ2-1, with D possibly being TRBD1 or TRBD2 (5 bases each). This CDR3 is 21 amino acids long. With 1 base removed from V and 1 base from J, the gap between germline ends came to 26 bases. Germline CDR1 and CDR2: LGHNA and YSLEER. CDR3 in DNA: TGCGCCAGCAGCCAAGGCCCCCTGGGGGACGACTACGTTGGATCCTACAATGAGCAGTTCTTC. This translates into CASSQGPLGDDYVGSYNEQFF.

In its sample, this clonotype was seen a few times. The genes are TRBV3-1 and TRBJ2-3; no clear D gene. The ends were cut back, 0 bases at V and 2 bases at J, with 6 bases in the middle. Germline V gives CDR1 LGHDT, CDR2 YNNKEL (reference sequence). This CDR3 has 14 amino acids. DNA of the CDR3: TGTGCCAGCAGCCAAGATCCCTTCACAGATACGCAGTATTTT. It specifies CASSQDPFTDTQYF.

This clonotype was seen at least ten times. The chain combines TRBV7-6 with TRBJ1-3, with D hard to call. The V end lost 0 bases, the J end lost 0 bases, and 3 bases lay between the germline ends. Per the germline V gene, CDR1 is SGHVS and CDR2 is FNYEAQ. This CDR3 contains 14 residues. The CDR3 nucleotides are TGTGCCAGCAGCTTAGCGCACTCTGGAAACACCATATATTTT. Encoded protein: CASSLAHSGNTIYF.

The gene calls are TRBV7-2 and TRBJ1-2, with D perhaps matching TRBD1 (6 bases). Germline V lookup: CDR1 SGHTA, CDR2 FQGNSA. V lost 1 base to trimming and J lost 5 bases, with 17 bases between them. The CDR3 covers 16 residues. CDR3 sequence (DNA): TGTGCCAGCAGCTTAGGGGGGCAGGAGGGAAGGTATGGCTACACCTTC. As protein: CASSLGGQEGRYGYTF.

The table lists this clonotype with many counts. This chain uses TRBV5-1 with TRBJ1-1; no definite D call. V was cut by 5 bases and J by 0 bases, with 14 bases left in between. Germline CDR1 and CDR2: SGHRS and YFSETQ. The length of the CDR3 is 15 residues. The CDR3 DNA reads TGCGCCAGCAGGGCGGAGCTATCTATGAACACTGAAGCTTTCTTT. Translation: CASRAELSMNTEAFF.

This clonotype was detected only a few times. The genes are TRBV9 and TRBJ1-2; TRBD1 aligns across 7 bases. Germline V gene lookup returns CDR1 SGDLS and CDR2 YYNGEE. The CDR3 loop spans 15 amino acids. V lost 3 bases, J lost 3 bases, and 8 bases stayed unmatched. CDR3 protein: CASSGQGRRDYGYTF. CDR3 in DNA: TGTGCCAGCAGCGGACAGGGCCGCCGTGACTATGGCTACACCTTC.

A few counts support this clonotype. This rearrangement joins TRBV2 to TRBJ2-7, with 8 bases matching TRBD1. CDR1 and CDR2 from the germline V gene are SNHLY and FYNNEI. V dropped 8 bases and J dropped 4; count of bases not matched to a gene: 13. The CDR3 sequence is 15 residues long. The CDR3 loop is CASWQSGQVQYEQYV. The CDR3 region has the DNA TGTGCCAGCTGGCAGTCGGGACAGGTACAATACGAGCAGTACGTC.

The chain couples TRBV7-2 to TRBJ1-4; D possibly corresponds to TRBD1 (5 bases). CDR1 and CDR2 (germline): SGHTA, FQGNSA. The V gene lost 5 bases and the J gene lost 1 base, with 11 bases spanning the gap. The CDR3 runs to 15 residues. The CDR3 nucleotides are TGTGCCAGCAGCCTACGGACACGAACTAATGAAAAACTGTTTTTT. Its protein product is CASSLRTRTNEKLFF.

The gene calls are TRBV18 and TRBJ2-7; 11 nucleotides match TRBD2. CDR3 size: 15 residues. V gave up 2 bases and J gave up 3 bases; unmatched junction bases: 3. Germline CDR1 and CDR2: KGHSH and LQKENI. CDR3 sequence: CASSPTSGGIYEQYV. CDR3 coding DNA: TGTGCCAGCTCACCAACTAGCGGGGGAATCTACGAGCAGTACGTC.

This clonotype was recorded many times. V is TRBV7-9 and J is TRBJ2-7; D ambiguous. Trimming pared 1 base from V and 2 bases from J, leaving 9 bases between. Germline V gives CDR1 SEHNR, CDR2 FQNEAQ (reference sequence). There are 14 residues in the CDR3. CDR3 region: CASSLVTPAYEQYF. CDR3 in DNA: TGTGCCAGCAGCTTAGTTACTCCCGCCTACGAGCAGTACTTC. The full variable domain, its missing parts supplied by reference TRBV7-9 and TRBJ2-7, is DTGVSQNPRHKITKRGQNVTFRCDPISEHNRLYWYRQTLGQGPEFLTYFQNEAQLEKSRLLSDRFSAERPKGSFSTLEIQRTEQGDSAMYLCASSLVTPAYEQYFGPGTRLTVT.

This clonotype has only a few counts. V usage is TRBV7-2 and J usage is TRBJ1-2, with D tentatively TRBD1 (5 bases). CDR1 and CDR2 (germline): SGHTA, FQGNSA. Trimming shortened V by 7 bases and J by 4 bases, and 19 bases separated the two germline ends. This CDR3 contains 15 residues. This CDR3 is CASTSPQGRSYGYTF. In nucleotides, the CDR3 is TGTGCCAGCACCTCTCCCCAGGGACGGTCCTATGGCTACACCTTC.